This entry lists 29 T cell receptor beta chains sequenced from one sample in a study of cytomegalovirus exposure and HLA in healthy donors (dated by TCRdb to the late 2010s). The method behind the library was the immunoSEQ multiplex PCR assay. The multiplex PCR relied on a mix of 60 forward primers for TCR Vbeta segments and 13 reverse primers for TCR Jbeta segments. The immuneACCESS repertoire file appears here via TCRdb, limited to in-frame rearrangements. These files lack a portion of the clones; in checked studies, under half of the deficit traces to unresolved V genes, and the cause of the others is not known. The sample table contains approximately 190,000 clones; only one count was recorded for around 90% of them. Jointly, the top ten make up roughly 0.98% of the sample. Material for sequencing was PBMCs. The receptor source for this set is a boy aged 2 to 10 in good health and CMV-seronegative.

The chain recombines TRBV7-2 with TRBJ2-2, with 7 bases matching TRBD1. CDR3 size: 17 residues. Germline assignment: CDR1 SGHTA and CDR2 FQGNSA. V gave up 5 bases and J gave up 5 bases; unmatched junction bases: 14. CDR3 loop: CASSPTGTVPGTGELFF. The CDR3 bases are TGTGCCAGCAGCCCAACCGGGACAGTCCCGGGTACCGGGGAGCTGTTTTTT. The variable domain in full, with the rest retrieved from reference TRBV7-2 and TRBJ2-2, is GAGVSQSPSNKVTEKGKDVELRCDPISGHTALYWYRQSLGQGLEFLIYFQGNSAPDKSGLPSDRFSAERTGGSVSTLTIQRTQQEDSAVYLCASSPTGTVPGTGELFFGEGSRLTVL.

The V and J genes are TRBV19 and TRBJ2-1, with D possibly matching TRBD2 (5 bases). The V end was cut by 3 bases, the J end by 5 bases, with 14 bases between. The CDR3 has 15 amino acids. The germline gives CDR1 LNHDA, CDR2 SQIVND (reference sequence). CDR3 in amino acids: CASSMPGVAHNEQFF. As DNA, the CDR3 is TGTGCCAGTAGTATGCCCGGGGTAGCCCACAATGAGCAGTTCTTC. The variable domain in full, completed from reference TRBV19 and TRBJ2-1, reads DGGITQSPKYLFRKEGQNVTLSCEQNLNHDAMYWYRQDPGQGLRLIYYSQIVNDFQKGDIAEGYSVSREKKESFPLTVTSAQKNPTAFYLCASSMPGVAHNEQFFGPGTRLTVL.

This clone was found a few times. The rearrangement joins TRBV4-1 to TRBJ2-7; D is perhaps TRBD2 (6 bases). The V gene lost 1 base and the J gene lost 3 bases, with 16 bases spanning the gap. The CDR3 contains 16 residues. Germline V gene sequence: CDR1 MGHRA, CDR2 YSYEKL. The DNA for the CDR3 is TGCGCCAGCAGCCAAGTGTTGGGAGGACTCGGCTACGAGCAGTACTTC. This translates into CASSQVLGGLGYEQYF.

The chain carries TRBV28 and TRBJ2-3; no definite D call. The CDR3 runs to 15 residues. CDR1 MDHEN and CDR2 SYDVKM come from the germline V gene. The germline V and J ends were trimmed by 4 bases and 2 bases, with 13 bases remaining between them. The CDR3 is CASSYKNSYTDTQYF. The CDR3 DNA reads TGTGCCAGCAGTTACAAGAACAGCTACACAGATACGCAGTATTTT. The full variable domain, rest sourced from reference TRBV28 and TRBJ2-3, is DVKVTQSSRYLVKRTGEKVFLECVQDMDHENMFWYRQDPGLGLRLIYFSYDVKMKEKGDIPEGYSVSREKKERFSLILESASTNQTSMYLCASSYKNSYTDTQYFGPGTRLTVL.

This rearrangement joins TRBV5-4 to TRBJ2-7; possibly TRBD2 for D (6 bases). CDR3 length equals 15 residues. Germline assignment: CDR1 SGHNT and CDR2 YYREEE (reference sequence). Trimming took 4 bases from V and 0 from J, leaving 14 bases between them. CDR3 in amino acids: CASSPSGTSSYEQYF. CDR3 in DNA: TGTGCCAGCAGCCCGTCCGGGACTTCCTCCTACGAGCAGTACTTC.

This chain connects TRBV12-5 to TRBJ2-2; 14 bases map to TRBD2. Germline V gene lookup returns CDR1 LGHNT and CDR2 FRNRAP. This CDR3 has 18 amino acids. The V and J ends lost 3 bases and 7 bases, in that order; junction bases with no gene match: 10. The chain's CDR3 is CASGLVTSGLAGVGELFF. CDR3 nucleotide sequence: TGTGCTAGTGGTTTAGTCACGTCGGGACTAGCGGGAGTCGGGGAGCTGTTTTTT. The full variable domain, with the rest looked up from reference TRBV12-5 and TRBJ2-2, is DARVTQTPRHKVTEMGQEVTMRCQPILGHNTVFWYRQTMMQGLELLAYFRNRAPLDDSGMPKDRFSAEMPDATLATLKIQPSEPRDSAVYFCASGLVTSGLAGVGELFFGEGSRLTVL.

The chain links TRBV6-1 to TRBJ1-4, with D unclear. Trimming took 6 bases from V and 6 from J, leaving 14 bases between them. Germline values: CDR1 MNHNS, CDR2 SASEGT. This CDR3 region has 14 residues. The chain's CDR3 is CASRTGWEDEKLFF. In nucleotides, the CDR3 is TGTGCCAGCAGGACCGGGTGGGAGGATGAAAAACTGTTTTTT.

V gene TRBV28 combines with J gene TRBJ1-4; 10 bases are shared with TRBD1. Germline V CDR1 and CDR2: MDHEN, SYDVKM. The CDR3 contains 15 residues. V lost 7 bases, J lost 7 bases, and 9 bases stayed unmatched. DNA for the CDR3: TGTGCCAGCACCGGAAGATGGACAGGGGGTGAAAAACTGTTTTTT. It specifies CASTGRWTGGEKLFF.

The chain employs TRBV5-6 and TRBJ2-7; 7 nucleotides agree with TRBD1. Looked up from germline, CDR1 is SGHDT and CDR2 is YYEEEE. With 0 bases clipped from V and 6 bases from J, the junction kept 9 bases outside the gene matches. There are 15 residues in the CDR3. CDR3 in amino acids: CASSLVKTGTSEQYF. DNA for the CDR3: TGTGCCAGCAGCTTGGTCAAGACAGGGACCAGCGAGCAGTACTTC.

J is TRBJ2-1 and V is TRBV7-7; 7 bases agree with TRBD2. The CDR3 sequence is 16 residues long. Germline V lookup: CDR1 SSHAT, CDR2 FNYEAQ (reference sequence). The V and J ends lost 5 bases and 7 bases, in that order; junction bases with no gene match: 14. The CDR3 DNA reads as TGTGCCAGCAGCGGGGACGGGGCTAGCGGAAAAAATGAGCAGTTCTTC. Translated: CASSGDGASGKNEQFF.

In this sample, this clone turned up a few times. The rearrangement uses TRBV7-9 and TRBJ1-3; D is uncertain. The germline V gene encodes CDR1 SEHNR and CDR2 FQNEAQ (reference sequence). Trimming pared 9 bases from V and 0 bases from J, leaving 21 bases between. The CDR3 is made up of 17 amino acids. CDR3 DNA: TGTGCCAGTTCCAGAGGTCAGAACGAGCTCTCTGGAAACACCATATATTTT. Residues: CASSRGQNELSGNTIYF.

The chain joins TRBV19 to TRBJ1-5; 11 nucleotides agree with TRBD1. V gave up 3 bases and J gave up 5 bases; unmatched junction bases: 0. This CDR3 has 14 residues. Germline loops: CDR1 LNHDA, CDR2 SQIVND (reference sequence). The CDR3 loop reads CASSMDRGHQPQHF. The CDR3 DNA sequence: TGTGCCAGTAGTATGGACAGGGGGCATCAGCCCCAGCATTTT.

The rearrangement joins TRBV2 to TRBJ1-5; D perhaps matches TRBD1 (5 bases). The CDR3 has 14 amino acids. The germline CDR1 and CDR2 sequences are SNHLY and FYNNEI. Trimming took off 7 bases at V and 0 bases at J, with 10 bases between the two ends. The CDR3 DNA follows: TGTGCCAGCACCGCTGACAGTAGCAATCAGCCCCAGCATTTT. It codes for CASTADSSNQPQHF.

V usage is TRBV5-1 and J usage is TRBJ1-1; weak D call: TRBD1 (6 bases). The CDR3 runs 15 residues. Trimming removed 0 bases at V and 0 bases at J, with 9 bases between. CDR1 and CDR2 (germline): SGHRS, YFSETQ. CDR3 protein: CASSLGTVMNTEAFF. The CDR3 nucleotides are TGCGCCAGCAGCTTGGGGACAGTCATGAACACTGAAGCTTTCTTT.

This clone has a single count. This chain connects TRBV21-1 to TRBJ1-1; the DNA was not used to check the table's D call, TRBD1. TRBV21-1 is reported as a pseudogene. The CDR3 spans 13 residues. This chain's CDR3 is CASSNRVNTEAFF. In DNA, the CDR3 is TGTGCCAGCAGCAACAGGGTGAACACTGAAGCTTTCTTT.

This clone has just a few counts. V and J are TRBV6-1 and TRBJ2-4, with D maybe TRBD2 (5 bases). Deletions cut 3 bases from V and 5 bases from J, with 20 bases between. Germline CDR1 is MNHNS and CDR2 is SASEGT. The CDR3 length is 17 residues. The DNA for the CDR3 is TGTGCCAGCAGTGACAGAACGAGGGTTACCCTCCAAAACATTCAGTACTTC. It encodes CASSDRTRVTLQNIQYF.

The chain recombines TRBV30 with TRBJ2-7; D unclear. Germline assignment: CDR1 GTSNPN and CDR2 SVGIG (reference sequence). Trimming shortened V by 2 bases and J by 8 bases, and 13 bases separated the two germline ends. This CDR3 is 12 amino acids long. CDR3 DNA sequence: TGTGCCTGGAGTCCGGTACGGTTCAAGCAGTACTTC. The encoded protein is CAWSPVRFKQYF.

This clone has only one observation. The J gene is TRBJ1-1, the V gene TRBV2; possible D gene TRBD1, 6 bases. Germline CDR1 SNHLY, CDR2 FYNNEI. The CDR3 loop spans 14 amino acids. V was trimmed by 4 bases and J by 3 bases, leaving 12 bases between them. CDR3 in DNA: TGTGCCAGCAGTGTGGTATCAGGGGACACTGAAGCTTTCTTT. This translates into CASSVVSGDTEAFF. Complete variable domain (other parts from reference TRBV2 and TRBJ1-1): EPEVTQTPSHQVTQMGQEVILRCVPISNHLYFYWYRQILGQKVEFLVSFYNNEISEKSEIFDDQFSVERPDGSNFTLKIRSTKLEDSAMYFCASSVVSGDTEAFFGQGTRLTVV.

Concerning this clone itself: The junction shows a germline mismatch at one end, possibly a read error. This sequence joins TRBV5-1 and TRBJ2-5; 9 bases agree with TRBD2. CDR1 and CDR2 (germline): SGHRS, YFSETQ. The CDR3 covers 15 residues. The CDR3 coding sequence is TGCGCCAGCAGCTTGACTAGCGGGCACCAAGGGACCCAGTACTTC. Its translation: CASSLTSGHQGTQYF.

J is TRBJ2-2 and V is TRBV2, with TRBD1 matching 9 bases. The CDR3 has 18 amino acids. Unmatched junction bases numbered 8, after V lost 1 base and J lost 2 bases. Germline values: CDR1 SNHLY, CDR2 FYNNEI. The CDR3 bases are TGTGCCAGCAGTGAAGTCAAACTGGGACAGGGTAACACCGGGGAGCTGTTTTTT. Residues: CASSEVKLGQGNTGELFF.

This clone was observed a handful of times. The genes are TRBV30 and TRBJ2-2, with TRBD1 identical over 7 bases. The germline CDR1 and CDR2 sequences are GTSNPN and SVGIG (reference sequence). Trimming at V came to 3 bases and at J to 7 bases, leaving 11 bases not matched to a gene. The CDR3 runs to 15 residues. The CDR3 sequence: CAWREIDRENGELFF. Written as DNA, the CDR3 is TGTGCCTGGAGGGAGATAGACAGGGAGAACGGGGAGCTGTTTTTT.

The chain combines TRBV6-1 with TRBJ2-2; tentatively, D is TRBD1 (6 bases). From germline, CDR1 is MNHNS and CDR2 SASEGT. V lost 11 bases and J lost 5, with 15 bases in between. This CDR3 is 13 amino acids long. CDR3 amino acids: CAGGRGWTGELFF. The CDR3 DNA reads TGTGCCGGGGGAAGGGGGTGGACCGGGGAGCTGTTTTTT.

The J gene is TRBJ1-1, the V gene TRBV18; D is undetermined. The germline V and J ends were trimmed by 0 bases and 6 bases, with 17 bases remaining between them. Germline values: CDR1 KGHSH, CDR2 LQKENI. The CDR3 contains 16 residues. The CDR3 loop is CASSPPGGLRRAEAFF. CDR3 bases: TGTGCCAGCTCACCACCGGGTGGACTCAGACGAGCTGAAGCTTTCTTT.

The chain links TRBV5-1 to TRBJ2-5; 7 bases fit TRBD1. Germline values: CDR1 SGHRS, CDR2 YFSETQ. J gave up 1 base and V 1 base, and 1 base lay outside the gene matches. The CDR3 loop spans 14 amino acids. CDR3 DNA sequence: TGCGCCAGCAGCTTGACAGGGGCCCAAGAGACCCAGTACTTC. Amino acid sequence: CASSLTGAQETQYF.

This clone came up a few times. The chain links TRBV27 to TRBJ1-4; the match to TRBD1 covers 7 bases. CDR1 and CDR2 from the germline V gene are MNHEY and SMNVEV (reference sequence). CDR3 size: 14 residues. V shed 3 bases, J shed 8 bases, and the junction held 6 bases outside the gene matches. For the CDR3, the DNA is TGTGCCAGCAGTTTGAACAGGGGCGAGGAAAAACTGTTTTTT. This sequence encodes CASSLNRGEEKLFF. The entire variable domain, with the rest obtained from reference TRBV27 and TRBJ1-4, is as follows: EAQVTQNPRYLITVTGKKLTVTCSQNMNHEYMSWYRQDPGLGLRQIYYSMNVEVTDKGDVPEGYKVSRKEKRNFPLILESPSPNQTSLYFCASSLNRGEEKLFFGSGTQLSVL.

In nucleotides, the CDR3 is TGTGCCAGCAGCGCCCCCGGGACAGGGACTGAAAAACTGTTTTTT. It encodes CASSAPGTGTEKLFF. This chain connects TRBV5-5 to TRBJ1-4; 9 positions match TRBD1. The V gene end was trimmed by 4 bases and the J gene end by 7 bases; junction bases not matched to a gene: 8. CDR1 is SGHKS, CDR2 YYEKEE, per germline (reference sequence). The length of the CDR3 is 15 residues.

The V call is TRBV29-1, the J call TRBJ1-2, with TRBD1 identical over 11 bases. Germline V lookup: CDR1 SQVTM, CDR2 ANQGSEA. The CDR3 is 13 amino acids. V shed 6 bases, J shed 4 bases, and the junction held 4 bases outside the gene matches. Written as DNA, the CDR3 is TGCAGCGTCCCCGGACAGGGGGCCTATGGCTACACCTTC. Translated, it gives CSVPGQGAYGYTF.

This clone was seen more than once but under ten times. The chain employs TRBV29-1 and TRBJ2-4; TRBD2 might be the D (7 bases). Germline V lookup: CDR1 SQVTM, CDR2 ANQGSEA. V was cut by 4 bases and J by 1 base, with 32 bases left in between. CDR3 length: 21 residues. CDR3 DNA: TGCAGCGTTGTTGGGAGGGACATCCGCGACGACATAATAGCGGCCAAAAACATTCAGTACTTC. This sequence encodes CSVVGRDIRDDIIAAKNIQYF.

The CDR3 reads CASSLARYEQYF. The DNA for the CDR3 is TGTGCCAGCAGCCTGGCCAGGTACGAGCAGTACTTC. The chain uses TRBV5-8 and TRBJ2-7; D uncertain. Trimming removed 4 bases at V and 4 bases at J, with 9 bases between. This CDR3 spans 12 amino acids. CDR1 is SGHTS, CDR2 YDEGEE, per germline. The variable domain in full, completed from reference TRBV5-8 and TRBJ2-7, reads EAGVTQSPTHLIKTRGQQATLRCSPISGHTSVYWYQQALGLGLQFLLWYDEGEERNRGNFPPRFSGRQFPNYSSELNVNALELEDSALYLCASSLARYEQYFGPGTRLTVT.